Below, 25 T cell receptor beta chains from the same sample are listed, as sequenced in a study of T cells in localized non-small cell lung cancer. TCRdb's copy holds only in-frame clones and misses some; the assay was immunoSEQ multiplex PCR. The sample includes around 64,000 clones, roughly four fifths of them seen just once. The sequencing used PBMCs, collected before any cancer treatment. The receptors were sampled from a man aged 40-75 years with stage II lung adenocarcinoma.

This clone occurred once. The chain couples TRBV4-1 to TRBJ2-3; D is ambiguous. This CDR3 has 11 amino acids. The germline gives CDR1 MGHRA, CDR2 YSYEKL. Between the trimmed V and J ends, which lost 2 bases and 6 bases, there was a span of 3 bases. DNA for the CDR3: TGCGCCAGCAGCCAATACGATACGCAGTATTTT. Translating it yields CASSQYDTQYF.

This rearrangement joins TRBV27 to TRBJ1-2, with 9 bases that match TRBD1. V was pared by 4 bases and J by 3 bases, with 6 bases of the junction left unmatched. Germline V gives CDR1 MNHEY, CDR2 SMNVEV (reference sequence). CDR3 size: 15 residues. The CDR3 nucleotides are TGTGCCAGCAGTTCCGGCGGACAGGGGTACTATGGCTACACCTTC. It translates to CASSSGGQGYYGYTF.

The chain recombines TRBV4-1 with TRBJ1-1; TRBD1 agrees at 8 bases. The CDR3 is made up of 16 amino acids. From germline, CDR1 is MGHRA and CDR2 YSYEKL. J gave up 1 base and V 5 bases, and 9 bases lay outside the gene matches. The CDR3 bases are TGCGCCAGCAGCAAAAGAACAGGGGGTTCGAACACTGAAGCTTTCTTT. Its translation: CASSKRTGGSNTEAFF.

The V gene is TRBV30, the J gene TRBJ2-2, with a possible D match to TRBD2 (5 bases). V lost 7 bases to trimming and J lost 1 base, with 10 bases between them. The CDR3 is made up of 13 amino acids. From germline, CDR1 is GTSNPN and CDR2 SVGIG (reference sequence). Written as DNA, the CDR3 is TGTGCCTCCCGGACTGGGAACACCGGGGAGCTGTTTTTT. Encoded protein: CASRTGNTGELFF.

The V and J genes are TRBV6-1 and TRBJ1-5; D ambiguous. The V and J ends lost 6 bases and 7 bases respectively, with 10 bases between them. Germline-derived CDR1 and CDR2 are MNHNS and SASEGT. The CDR3 extends over 12 amino acids. CDR3: CASRGGSQPQHF. The CDR3 bases are TGTGCCAGCAGAGGAGGGAGCCAGCCCCAGCATTTT.

This rearrangement joins TRBV7-3 to TRBJ2-6, with 7 bases lining up with TRBD2. The CDR3 is made up of 16 amino acids. From germline, CDR1 is SGHTA and CDR2 FQGTGA. V shed 5 bases and J 0 bases; nucleotides not matched to a gene: 4. The CDR3 DNA reads TGTGCCAGCAGCGCTCTAGCGGCCTCTGGGGCCAACGTCCTGACTTTC. It yields the protein CASSALAASGANVLTF.

The rearrangement uses TRBV7-3 and TRBJ2-6; D uncertain. The length of the CDR3 is 15 residues. Germline V lookup: CDR1 SGHTA, CDR2 FQGTGA. V dropped 0 bases and J dropped 12 bases, with 15 bases sitting between them. As DNA, the CDR3 is TGTGCCAGCAGCTTAACGGCGAGTCTACTCGGCGTCCTGACTTTC. It codes for CASSLTASLLGVLTF. Full variable domain (missing parts from reference TRBV7-3 and TRBJ2-6): GAGVSQTPSNKVTEKGKYVELRCDPISGHTALYWYRQSLGQGPEFLIYFQGTGAADDSGLPNDRFFAVRPEGSVSTLKIQRTERGDSAVYLCASSLTASLLGVLTFGAGSRLTVL.

This clone was counted once. This chain links TRBV6-5 with TRBJ1-6; 7 nucleotides line up with TRBD1. Trimming at V came to 7 bases and at J to 10 bases, leaving 10 bases not matched to a gene. The germline CDR1 and CDR2 sequences are MNHEY and SVGAGI. The CDR3 covers 14 residues. Here the CDR3 reads CASTIRQGRSPLHF. CDR3 nucleotides: TGTGCCAGCACCATTAGACAGGGTCGATCACCCCTCCACTTT.

The chain couples TRBV30 to TRBJ2-1, with 8 bases fitting TRBD2. V lost 0 bases to trimming and J lost 4 bases; unmatched junction nucleotides: 5. The CDR3 spans 15 residues. CDR1 and CDR2 from the germline V gene are GTSNPN and SVGIG (reference sequence). CDR3 amino acids: CAWSVLAGRYNEQFF. The DNA of the CDR3 is TGTGCCTGGAGTGTTTTAGCGGGGAGGTACAATGAGCAGTTCTTC.

The chain couples TRBV11-3 to TRBJ1-4; D unresolved. CDR1 and CDR2 from the germline V gene are SGHNT and YENEEA. The CDR3 spans 14 residues. V was trimmed by 1 base and J by 8 bases, leaving 11 bases between them. For the CDR3, the DNA is TGTGCCAGCAGCTTAGCAACTGCCGGCGAAAAACTGTTTTTT. Encoded protein: CASSLATAGEKLFF.

This chain connects TRBV4-3 to TRBJ1-5; D might be TRBD1 (6 bases). This CDR3 spans 16 amino acids. V was trimmed by 0 bases and J by 1 base, leaving 10 bases between them. The germline CDR1 and CDR2 sequences are LGHNA and YSLEER. Written as DNA, the CDR3 is TGCGCCAGCAGCCAAGAAGCAGGGGCGAGCAATCAGCCCCAGCATTTT. It yields the protein CASSQEAGASNQPQHF.

The DNA of the CDR3 is TGTGCCAGCAGTCGGAGGACAGGGGAGACCCAGTACTTC. Translating it yields CASSRRTGETQYF. The chain has TRBV25-1 and TRBJ2-5; 8 bases fit TRBD1. Germline values: CDR1 MGHDK, CDR2 SYGVNS. CDR3 length equals 13 residues. V lost 5 bases and J lost 5; bases outside the gene matches: 4. Complete variable domain (other parts from reference TRBV25-1 and TRBJ2-5): EADIYQTPRYLVIGTGKKITLECSQTMGHDKMYWYQQDPGMELHLIHYSYGVNSTEKGDLSSESTVSRIRTEHFPLTLESARPSHTSQYLCASSRRTGETQYFGPGTRLLVL.

The chain recombines TRBV5-1 with TRBJ2-3, with D perhaps TRBD2 (6 bases). From germline, CDR1 is SGHRS and CDR2 YFSETQ. Trimming pared 4 bases from V and 0 bases from J, leaving 18 bases between. This CDR3 is built from 17 residues. The CDR3 sequence is CASSAGRQAGSTDTQYF. The CDR3 DNA reads TGCGCCAGCAGCGCCGGACGGCAGGCGGGGAGCACAGATACGCAGTATTTT. Drawing the rest from reference TRBV5-1 and TRBJ2-3, the complete variable domain is KAGVTQTPRYLIKTRGQQVTLSCSPISGHRSVSWYQQTPGQGLQFLFEYFSETQRNKGNFPGRFSGRQFSNSRSEMNVSTLELGDSALYLCASSAGRQAGSTDTQYFGPGTRLTVL.

This chain uses TRBV11-2 with TRBJ2-1; D remains ambiguous. The V gene lost 5 bases and the J gene lost 5 bases, with 25 bases spanning the gap. The CDR3 is made up of 18 amino acids. Germline V lookup: CDR1 SGHAT, CDR2 FQNNGV. The chain's CDR3 is CASSLPSWRPGTNNEQFF. The CDR3 nucleotides are TGTGCCAGCAGCCTACCCTCTTGGCGGCCTGGTACGAACAATGAGCAGTTCTTC.

The gene calls are TRBV7-9 and TRBJ1-3, with a possible D match to TRBD1 (6 bases). The CDR3 length is 16 residues. The germline V gene encodes CDR1 SEHNR and CDR2 FQNEAQ (reference sequence). V shed 5 bases and J shed 6 bases, with 20 bases lying between them. The CDR3 sequence: CASSLVRGARLNTIYF. The CDR3 DNA is TGTGCCAGCAGCCTAGTAAGGGGGGCGCGTCTAAACACCATATATTTT.

There are a few counts of this clone. V gene TRBV10-1 combines with J gene TRBJ2-2; unclear D gene. This CDR3 comprises 13 residues. Trimming took off 2 bases at V and 4 bases at J, with 5 bases between the two ends. Germline CDR1 reads WNHNN; CDR2 reads SYGVQD (reference sequence). The CDR3 spells CASSETPTGELFF. DNA of the CDR3: TGCGCCAGCAGTGAGACTCCCACCGGGGAGCTGTTTTTT.

The J gene is TRBJ2-7, the V gene TRBV29-1; TRBD1 aligns across 7 bases. The germline V gene has CDR1 SQVTM and CDR2 ANQGSEA. Trimming took 6 bases from V and 0 from J; bases not matched to a gene: 17. The CDR3 spans 17 residues. The CDR3, as DNA: TGCAGCGTCATGACAGGGAGTCGGGCTGATTACTCCTACGAGCAGTACTTC. Encoded protein: CSVMTGSRADYSYEQYF.

The chain has TRBV18 and TRBJ1-1; 7 nucleotides align to TRBD1. J was trimmed by 5 bases and V by 3 bases; bases with no gene match: 6. Germline V lookup: CDR1 KGHSH, CDR2 LQKENI. The CDR3 sequence is 14 residues long. The CDR3 region is CASSPRDSETEAFF. CDR3 DNA: TGTGCCAGCTCACCCCGGGACAGCGAGACTGAAGCTTTCTTT.

CDR3 coding DNA: TGCGCCAGCAGCCCGTCGGGAGAAGGGGGCGCCTACAATGAGCAGTTCTTC. Protein sequence: CASSPSGEGGAYNEQFF. The gene calls are TRBV4-1 and TRBJ2-1, with D possibly matching TRBD1 (7 bases). Trimming shortened V by 4 bases and J by 2 bases, and 18 bases separated the two germline ends. The CDR3 extends over 17 amino acids. Per the germline V gene, CDR1 is MGHRA and CDR2 is YSYEKL.

The rearrangement links TRBV5-8 to TRBJ1-1; 7 nucleotides agree with TRBD1. J was trimmed by 6 bases and V by 4 bases; bases with no gene match: 6. Germline CDR1 SGHTS, CDR2 YDEGEE. This CDR3 spans 13 amino acids. The CDR3 DNA follows: TGTGCCAGCAGCGTACGGGACAGACCTGAAGCTTTCTTT. Its protein product is CASSVRDRPEAFF.

The rearrangement joins TRBV10-3 to TRBJ1-5; TRBD1 matches at 10 bases. Germline V lookup: CDR1 ENHRY, CDR2 SYGVKD. The CDR3 runs 13 residues. V gave up 8 bases and J gave up 7 bases; unmatched junction bases: 5. The DNA for the CDR3 is TGTGCCATCTCGACAGGGGGCGACCAGCCCCAGCATTTT. Its translation: CAISTGGDQPQHF.

J is TRBJ1-4 and V is TRBV5-8, with D uncertain. The V gene lost 0 bases and the J gene lost 1 base, with 10 bases spanning the gap. The CDR3 is 16 amino acids. The germline V gene encodes CDR1 SGHTS and CDR2 YDEGEE. The CDR3 coding sequence is TGTGCCAGCAGCTTGGGATGGGAGAGAACTAATGAAAAACTGTTTTTT. Translating it yields CASSLGWERTNEKLFF.

There are a few counts of this clone. The rearrangement joins TRBV5-6 to TRBJ1-1; tentatively, D is TRBD1 (5 bases). Germline V lookup: CDR1 SGHDT, CDR2 YYEEEE. V was clipped by 2 bases and J by 0 bases, with 8 bases between them. The CDR3 runs to 14 residues. The CDR3 DNA reads TGTGCCAGCAGCTTTGGGACGGTGAACACTGAAGCTTTCTTT. Translation: CASSFGTVNTEAFF.

The V and J genes are TRBV6-1 and TRBJ1-5; 11 bases align to TRBD1. Germline V CDR1 and CDR2: MNHNS, SASEGT. The trim removed 7 bases at V and 1 base at J, leaving 3 bases unmatched. This CDR3 has 15 residues. DNA for the CDR3: TGTGCCAGCACCTGGGACAGGGGGAGCAATCAGCCCCAGCATTTT. Translating it yields CASTWDRGSNQPQHF.

This clone was detected only a few times. The chain has TRBV9 and TRBJ2-3, with 8 bases identical to TRBD2. This CDR3 region has 15 residues. The V gene end was trimmed by 0 bases and the J gene end by 3 bases; junction bases not matched to a gene: 3. Per germline, CDR1 SGDLS and CDR2 YYNGEE. CDR3 DNA sequence: TGTGCCAGCAGCGTAGACGGGAGGGGGACAGATACGCAGTATTTT. Translated: CASSVDGRGTDTQYF.